Each of the 8 T cell receptor beta chains below was sequenced from the same sample in a study of molecular identifiers for immune sequencing clone quantification. TCRdb called the PCR reads again in MiXCR, with one record for every CDR3 protein. The data contain over 600,000 distinct CDR3 sequences, about 20% of them singletons. Material for sequencing was naive CD8+ T cells from blood, with Jurkat cell RNA spiked in. Subset given: FACS-sorted CD8+CD4-CCR7+CD45RA+ naive T cells. These receptors came from a human donor in good health. Some libraries in this study had Jurkat cell RNA spiked in.

The rearrangement uses TRBV11-2 and TRBJ1-1, with 8 positions matching TRBD1. Trimming at V came to 2 bases and at J to 4 bases, leaving 6 bases not matched to a gene. The CDR3 covers 15 residues. Germline CDR1 and CDR2: SGHAT and FQNNGV. CDR3 sequence (DNA): TGTGCCAGCAGCTTACCCCTTACAGGGGGCACTGAAGCTTTCTTT. Residues: CASSLPLTGGTEAFF.

In this sample, this clonotype turned up many times. V is TRBV9 and J is TRBJ1-1, with unresolved D. V was clipped by 0 bases and J by 6 bases, with 9 bases between them. This CDR3 has 13 residues. Per the germline V gene, CDR1 is SGDLS and CDR2 is YYNGEE. CDR3 protein: CASSVATASEAFF. The CDR3 nucleotides read TGTGCCAGCAGCGTAGCGACTGCGTCTGAAGCTTTCTTT. Supplemented by reference TRBV9 and TRBJ1-1, the full variable domain reads DSGVTQTPKHLITATGQRVTLRCSPRSGDLSVYWYQQSLDQGLQFLIQYYNGEERAKGNILERFSAQQFPDLHSELNLSSLELGDSALYFCASSVATASEAFFGQGTRLTVV.

Turning to this clonotype: Just one base apart from a much larger clone, this may be a read error. The V and J genes are TRBV4-1 and TRBJ2-7; D remains ambiguous. Trimming removed 3 bases at V and 7 bases at J, with 13 bases between. Germline V gives CDR1 MGHRA, CDR2 YSYEKL. The CDR3 loop spans 13 amino acids. The CDR3 protein is CASSHDSGWEQYF. The CDR3 region has the DNA TGCGCCAGCAGCCATGACTCAGGCTGGGAGCAGTACTTC.

The chain joins TRBV12-3 or TRBV12-4 to TRBJ1-1; D is perhaps TRBD1 (6 bases). V lost 5 bases and J lost 14, with 24 bases in between. CDR3 length equals 14 residues. The CDR3 sequence: CASSPDRMGTEVFF. For the CDR3, the DNA is TGTGCCAGCAGTCCTGACAGGATGGGAACTGAAGTCTTCTTT.

This clonotype was counted between two and nine times. This rearrangement joins TRBV4-3 to TRBJ1-1; the D is unclear. Germline assignment: CDR1 LGHNA and CDR2 YSLEER. CDR3 length equals 11 residues. Between the trimmed V and J ends, which lost 1 base and 7 bases, there was a span of 4 bases. CDR3 coding DNA: TGCGCCAGCAGCCAAGGGCGTGAAGCTTTCTTT. Its protein is CASSQGREAFF.

Concerning this clonotype itself: A much larger clone sits a single nucleotide away, making a read error possible. V gene TRBV6-2 or TRBV6-3 combines with J gene TRBJ2-3; D not resolved. The CDR3 is 14 amino acids. The V gene's germline CDR1 is MNHEY and CDR2 SVGEGT. The CDR3 DNA reads TGTGCCAACAGTAAAATTCTCGGCACAGATACGCAGTATTTT. Its protein is CANSKILGTDTQYF.

This clonotype was counted only a few times. V is TRBV19 and J is TRBJ2-7, with a tentative D call TRBD2 (6 bases). This CDR3 region has 15 residues. V lost 4 bases and J lost 1, with 14 bases in between. Germline V gene sequence: CDR1 LNHDA, CDR2 SQIVND (reference sequence). The CDR3, as DNA: TGTGCCAGTAGTAACCGGGACTCCAGGTCCTACGAGCAGTACTTC. Translation: CASSNRDSRSYEQYF. Filled out from reference TRBV19 and TRBJ2-7, the complete variable domain reads DGGITQSPKYLFRKEGQNVTLSCEQNLNHDAMYWYRQDPGQGLRLIYYSQIVNDFQKGDIAEGYSVSREKKESFPLTVTSAQKNPTAFYLCASSNRDSRSYEQYFGPGTRLTVT.

This clonotype was counted between two and nine times. The chain is built from TRBV12-5 and TRBJ1-4; D gene uncertain. The CDR3 totals 14 residues. Germline V gene lookup returns CDR1 LGHNT and CDR2 FRNRAP. Trimming shortened V by 1 base and J by 7 bases, and 10 bases separated the two germline ends. CDR3 in DNA: TGTGCTAGTGGTTTGGGGGTGACGTTTGAAAAACTGTTTTTT. Amino acid sequence: CASGLGVTFEKLFF.